These 26 T cell receptor beta chains came from one sample sequenced in a study of blood T cell repertoires in COVID-19. Clones were read by immunoSEQ multiplex PCR, and TCRdb kept only the in-frame ones, dropping some. Counted here are some 300,000 clones, 90% occurring once; the ten biggest clones make up around 3.9%. The sequenced sample consisted of PBMCs or T cells enriched from blood (not recorded which). All receptors come from a woman in her 30s who had been exposed to COVID-19.

The chain links TRBV4-1 to TRBJ2-6; D is undetermined. Trimming cost V 4 bases and J 1 base, with 5 bases left between them. From germline, CDR1 is MGHRA and CDR2 YSYEKL. The CDR3 sequence is 14 residues long. The chain's CDR3 is CASSRRSGANVLTF. DNA for the CDR3: TGCGCCAGCAGCCGCCGGTCTGGGGCCAACGTCCTGACTTTC.

The chain uses TRBV7-3 and TRBJ2-5; D call uncertain. With 1 base removed from V and 2 bases from J, the gap between germline ends came to 17 bases. This CDR3 has 17 residues. CDR1 SGHTA and CDR2 FQGTGA come from the germline V gene. The CDR3 sequence is CASSLKAPGLWQETQYF. For the CDR3, the DNA is TGTGCCAGCAGCTTAAAGGCGCCGGGTTTGTGGCAAGAGACCCAGTACTTC.

The count of this clone is one. The rearrangement links TRBV6-5 to TRBJ1-2; 8 bases agree with TRBD1. The CDR3 spans 14 residues. Germline lookup yields CDR1 MNHEY and CDR2 SVGAGI. J was trimmed by 4 bases and V by 8 bases; bases with no gene match: 9. The CDR3 loop reads CASWARQGSYGYTF. For the CDR3, the DNA is TGTGCCAGCTGGGCGCGACAGGGGTCCTATGGCTACACCTTC.

The rearrangement joins TRBV6-5 to TRBJ1-6; the match to TRBD1 covers 7 bases. From germline, CDR1 is MNHEY and CDR2 SVGAGI. The ends lost 7 bases at V and 8 bases at J; junction bases unmatched: 8. The CDR3 has 14 amino acids. CDR3 nucleotide sequence: TGTGCCAGCATATTTACAGGGGCCCATTCACCCCTCCACTTT. Residues: CASIFTGAHSPLHF.

This sequence joins TRBV2 and TRBJ2-1; 9 nucleotides line up with TRBD2. This CDR3 has 15 amino acids. The germline V gene has CDR1 SNHLY and CDR2 FYNNEI. J was trimmed by 4 bases and V by 3 bases; bases with no gene match: 4. DNA for the CDR3: TGTGCCAGCAGTGACTTAGCGGGGGCATACAATGAGCAGTTCTTC. It is translated as CASSDLAGAYNEQFF. The full variable domain, rest sourced from reference TRBV2 and TRBJ2-1, is EPEVTQTPSHQVTQMGQEVILRCVPISNHLYFYWYRQILGQKVEFLVSFYNNEISEKSEIFDDQFSVERPDGSNFTLKIRSTKLEDSAMYFCASSDLAGAYNEQFFGPGTRLTVL.

The J gene is TRBJ2-1, the V gene TRBV18; the D is unclear. Between the trimmed V and J ends, which lost 0 bases and 3 bases, there was a span of 6 bases. Per germline, CDR1 KGHSH and CDR2 LQKENI. The CDR3 is 14 residues long. The CDR3 sequence is CASSPPSGYNEQFF. The CDR3 DNA reads as TGTGCCAGCTCACCACCGTCCGGCTACAATGAGCAGTTCTTC.

V is TRBV27 and J is TRBJ1-2; D uncertain. Per germline, CDR1 MNHEY and CDR2 SMNVEV (reference sequence). V was shortened by 5 bases and J by 4 bases, with 20 bases between the two germline ends. The CDR3 is 16 residues long. The DNA for the CDR3 is TGTGCCAGCAGTCCCCAGTTCGGGGTCCCCTTCTATGGCTACACCTTC. Translation: CASSPQFGVPFYGYTF.

CDR3 amino acids: CASSYAGFSGNTIYF. As DNA, the CDR3 is TGTGCCAGCAGTTACGCAGGGTTCTCTGGAAACACCATATATTTT. The chain combines TRBV6-5 with TRBJ1-3, with a possible D match to TRBD1 (5 bases). The CDR3 spans 15 residues. The V end lost 2 bases, the J end lost 0 bases, and 8 bases lay between the germline ends. Germline CDR1 and CDR2: MNHEY and SVGAGI.

The chain couples TRBV2 to TRBJ2-1, with 7 bases matching TRBD2. Germline CDR1 SNHLY, CDR2 FYNNEI. V was clipped by 4 bases and J by 10 bases; unmatched bases: 10. The length of the CDR3 is 14 residues. The CDR3 bases are TGTGCCAGCAGTGGGACTAGGACCACCAACGAGCAGTTCTTC. It codes for CASSGTRTTNEQFF.

The chain couples TRBV12-3 or TRBV12-4 to TRBJ1-1, with no clear D. V dropped 6 bases and J dropped 4 bases, with 9 bases sitting between them. The CDR3 sequence is 12 residues long. The CDR3 DNA reads as TGTGCCAGCAGCAACTCGATCACTGAAGCTTTCTTT. Amino acid sequence: CASSNSITEAFF.

This clone occurred once. V gene TRBV4-3 combines with J gene TRBJ1-1; TRBD1 is a possible D gene (5 bases). V dropped 4 bases and J dropped 4 bases, with 16 bases sitting between them. The CDR3 has 15 amino acids. Germline CDR1 and CDR2: LGHNA and YSLEER. This CDR3 is CASSLRQSPGTEAFF. Here the CDR3 DNA reads TGCGCCAGCAGCCTCAGACAGTCCCCCGGCACTGAAGCTTTCTTT.

The chain has TRBV28 and TRBJ2-7; D possibly corresponds to TRBD1 (6 bases). The CDR3 runs 13 residues. V lost 6 bases to trimming and J lost 4 bases, with 13 bases between them. CDR1 MDHEN and CDR2 SYDVKM come from the germline V gene. The CDR3 loop reads CASRGTPIYEQYF. The CDR3 coding sequence is TGTGCCAGCAGGGGGACACCAATTTACGAGCAGTACTTC.

This chain uses TRBV25-1 with TRBJ1-6; D call uncertain. This CDR3 region has 14 residues. Trimming left V 7 bases short and J 3 bases short, with 10 bases between. In germline, CDR1 is MGHDK, CDR2 SYGVNS. Written as DNA, the CDR3 is TGTGCCAGCAACCCAGGCGTCTATAATTCACCCCTCCACTTT. Its translation is CASNPGVYNSPLHF.

This clone has just one count. The rearrangement joins TRBV18 to TRBJ1-5; 8 bases fit TRBD1. CDR3 size: 15 residues. Germline CDR1 KGHSH, CDR2 LQKENI. Trimming at V came to 6 bases and at J to 8 bases, leaving 12 bases not matched to a gene. The CDR3 sequence is CASSLNRAGGEPQHF. CDR3 sequence (DNA): TGTGCCAGCTCCTTAAACCGGGCAGGGGGCGAGCCCCAGCATTTT. Full variable domain (missing parts from reference TRBV18 and TRBJ1-5): NAGVMQNPRHLVRRRGQEARLRCSPMKGHSHVYWYRQLPEEGLKFMVYLQKENIIDESGMPKERFSAEFPKEGPSILRIQQVVRGDSAAYFCASSLNRAGGEPQHFGDGTRLSIL.

This sequence joins TRBV7-8 and TRBJ1-6; TRBD1 agrees at 8 bases. This CDR3 is 15 amino acids long. The V gene's germline CDR1 is SGHVS and CDR2 FQNEAQ. Unmatched junction bases numbered 3, after V lost 2 bases and J lost 6 bases. The CDR3: CASSLLGQGNSPLHF. CDR3 DNA: TGTGCCAGCAGCTTACTTGGACAGGGTAATTCACCCCTCCACTTT.

A single count supports this clone. The J gene is TRBJ1-1, the V gene TRBV5-1, with D possibly TRBD1 on 5 matching bases. Trimming pared 4 bases from V and 0 bases from J, leaving 10 bases between. CDR3 length equals 14 residues. Germline V gene lookup returns CDR1 SGHRS and CDR2 YFSETQ. The CDR3 loop reads CASSPTAMNTEAFF. The DNA of the CDR3 is TGCGCCAGCAGCCCGACAGCCATGAACACTGAAGCTTTCTTT.

The J gene is TRBJ2-1, the V gene TRBV5-6, with TRBD2 identical over 11 bases. The CDR3 covers 16 residues. The trim removed 4 bases at V and 4 bases at J, leaving 7 bases unmatched. Germline values: CDR1 SGHDT, CDR2 YYEEEE. CDR3 sequence: CASSPYLAGGYNEQFF. The CDR3 region has the DNA TGTGCCAGCAGCCCATACCTAGCGGGGGGATACAATGAGCAGTTCTTC.

This chain joins TRBV5-1 and TRBJ1-2; 8 bases align to TRBD1. Germline-derived CDR1 and CDR2 are SGHRS and YFSETQ. V lost 3 bases, J lost 7 bases, and 8 bases stayed unmatched. There are 14 residues in the CDR3. The CDR3 reads CASSSDRVTRGYTF. CDR3 nucleotides: TGCGCCAGCAGCTCGGACAGGGTGACCCGTGGCTACACCTTC. Filled out from reference TRBV5-1 and TRBJ1-2, the complete variable domain reads KAGVTQTPRYLIKTRGQQVTLSCSPISGHRSVSWYQQTPGQGLQFLFEYFSETQRNKGNFPGRFSGRQFSNSRSEMNVSTLELGDSALYLCASSSDRVTRGYTFGSGTRLTVV.

The V call is TRBV7-8, the J call TRBJ2-3; 7 bases are a match to TRBD2. With 5 bases clipped from V and 1 base from J, the junction kept 9 bases outside the gene matches. This CDR3 region has 16 residues. The germline V gene encodes CDR1 SGHVS and CDR2 FQNEAQ. The CDR3 sequence is CASSRGGTTRTDTQYF. For the CDR3, the DNA is TGTGCCAGCAGCCGAGGAGGGACTACGCGCACAGATACGCAGTATTTT. The variable domain in full, with the rest retrieved from reference TRBV7-8 and TRBJ2-3, is GAGVSQSPRYKVAKRGQDVALRCDPISGHVSLFWYQQALGQGPEFLTYFQNEAQLDKSGLPSDRFFAERPEGSVSTLKIQRTQQEDSAVYLCASSRGGTTRTDTQYFGPGTRLTVL.

The rearrangement joins TRBV6-2 or TRBV6-3 to TRBJ2-7; a weak D match, TRBD2 (6 bases). V dropped 2 bases and J dropped 2 bases, with 19 bases sitting between them. This CDR3 is built from 17 residues. Per the germline V gene, CDR1 is MNHEY and CDR2 is SVGEGT. CDR3 loop: CASSYRKGTPWTYEQYF. CDR3 DNA: TGTGCCAGCAGTTACCGAAAAGGGACTCCCTGGACCTACGAGCAGTACTTC.

This clone was counted only a few times. The chain couples TRBV5-5 to TRBJ2-1, with 9 bases that match TRBD1. CDR3 length: 13 residues. Trimming removed 4 bases from V and 6 bases from J; junction bases left unmatched: 2. Germline CDR1 reads SGHKS; CDR2 reads YYEKEE (reference sequence). The CDR3 is CASSRDRVNEQFF. The CDR3 region has the DNA TGTGCCAGCAGCAGGGACAGGGTCAATGAGCAGTTCTTC.

This clone is judged medium-sized. The gene calls are TRBV6-5 and TRBJ2-1; TRBD1 agrees at 9 bases. The V segment lost 6 bases and the J segment 2 bases; nucleotides outside the gene matches: 2. The length of the CDR3 is 14 residues. From germline, CDR1 is MNHEY and CDR2 SVGAGI. CDR3 sequence: CASSTGGPYNEQFF. Written as DNA, the CDR3 is TGTGCCAGCAGCACAGGGGGCCCCTACAATGAGCAGTTCTTC.

The CDR3, as DNA: TGTGCCAGCAGCCAAGGTGGGACAGGGTGGGGGGGCACTGAAGCTTTCTTT. This sequence encodes CASSQGGTGWGGTEAFF. This sequence joins TRBV4-2 and TRBJ1-1, with TRBD1 matching 9 bases. After removal of 1 base from V and 4 bases from J, the junction contained 10 bases not matched to a gene. This CDR3 contains 17 residues. In germline, CDR1 is LGHNA, CDR2 YNFKEQ.

The chain employs TRBV7-9 and TRBJ2-2; 9 bases line up with TRBD1. CDR3 length: 16 residues. The germline V gene has CDR1 SEHNR and CDR2 FQNEAQ (reference sequence). The ends lost 4 bases at V and 4 bases at J; junction bases unmatched: 7. The CDR3 loop reads CASSSSGTGITGELFF. DNA for the CDR3: TGTGCCAGCAGCTCATCCGGGACAGGGATCACCGGGGAGCTGTTTTTT.

The chain is built from TRBV3-1 (or the pseudogene TRBV3-2) and TRBJ1-3; D is undetermined. There are 16 residues in the CDR3. Germline V lookup: CDR1 LGHDT, CDR2 YNNKEL (reference sequence). Trimming took off 4 bases at V and 6 bases at J, with 19 bases between the two ends. CDR3: CASSPFPGGRENTIYF. CDR3 DNA: TGTGCCAGCAGCCCCTTTCCCGGAGGGCGGGAAAACACCATATATTTT.

CDR3 loop: CAWKPPDRDGLPQHF. For the CDR3, the DNA is TGTGCCTGGAAGCCACCAGACAGAGACGGGCTGCCCCAGCATTTT. The V call is TRBV30, the J call TRBJ1-5; tentatively, D is TRBD1 (5 bases). CDR3 length equals 15 residues. V was clipped by 4 bases and J by 9 bases, with 22 bases between them. Germline loops: CDR1 GTSNPN, CDR2 SVGIG (reference sequence). The full variable domain, completed using reference TRBV30 and TRBJ1-5, is SQTIHQWPATLVQPVGSPLSLECTVEGTSNPNLYWYRQAAGRGLQLLFYSVGIGQISSEVPQNLSASRPQDRQFILSSKKLLLSDSGFYLCAWKPPDRDGLPQHFGDGTRLSIL.